The clone carrying this TCR beta chain has just one count. This sample is part of a study of breast tumors, draining lymph nodes, adjacent tissues. TCRdb independently ran MiXCR on the multiplex PCR reads; one entry per CDR3 protein. Of approximately 13,000 distinct CDR3 sequences detected, around 54% appear once; the ten largest clones hold about 28%. The germline CDR1 and CDR2 sequences are LGHNA and YNFKEQ. This CDR3 region has 15 residues. The chain employs TRBV4-2 and TRBJ2-7; TRBD1 agrees at 10 bases. The J call may be in error: the DNA end matches TRBJ2-5 better. This receptor was obtained from a female donor with breast cancer. Some clones in this sample may be carry-over from other donors' samples. Sequences were obtained from tumor-adjacent breast tissue. CDR3 residues: CASSPGTGAQETQYF. The DNA for the CDR3 is TGTGCCAGCAGCCCCGGGACAGGGGCGCAAGAGACCCAGTACTTC.